This T cell receptor beta chain was documented in a study of T cells in localized non-small cell lung cancer. Study-wide results and caveats: Exceeding tumor, uninvolved adjacent lung had the highest T cell clonality. Tumor samples were not multi-region, leaving intratumor heterogeneity unexcluded.

The germline gives CDR1 WNHNN, CDR2 SYGVQD (reference sequence). The CDR3 extends over 12 amino acids. Unmatched junction bases numbered 11, after V lost 8 bases and J lost 11 bases. Data came from immunoSEQ multiplex PCR; TCRdb stores just in-frame clones and leaves some out. The sample lists about 35,000 clones, 90% occurring once. On this clone: The antigen is unknown.

The clonotype comes from a man aged 40-75 years with stage I lung adenocarcinoma. The sequencing used peripheral blood, collected before any cancer treatment. The rearrangement links TRBV10-1 to TRBJ1-1; TRBD1 matches at 7 bases. This chain's CDR3 is CASSQPGQAAFF. In DNA form, the CDR3 reads TGCGCCAGCTCGCAACCCGGACAGGCGGCTTTCTTT.